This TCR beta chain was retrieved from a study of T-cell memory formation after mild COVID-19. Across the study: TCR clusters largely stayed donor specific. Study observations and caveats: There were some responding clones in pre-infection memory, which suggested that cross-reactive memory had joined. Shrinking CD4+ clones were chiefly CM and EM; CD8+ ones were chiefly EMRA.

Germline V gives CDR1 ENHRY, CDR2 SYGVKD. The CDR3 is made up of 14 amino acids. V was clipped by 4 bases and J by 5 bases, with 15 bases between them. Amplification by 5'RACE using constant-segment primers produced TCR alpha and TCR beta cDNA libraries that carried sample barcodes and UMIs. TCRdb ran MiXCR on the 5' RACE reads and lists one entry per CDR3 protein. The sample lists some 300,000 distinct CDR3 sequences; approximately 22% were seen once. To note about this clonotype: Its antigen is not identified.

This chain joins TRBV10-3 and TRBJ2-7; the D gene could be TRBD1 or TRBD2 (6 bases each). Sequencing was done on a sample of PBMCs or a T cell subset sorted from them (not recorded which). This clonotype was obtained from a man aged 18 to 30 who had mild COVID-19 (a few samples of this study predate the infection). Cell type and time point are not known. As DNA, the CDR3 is TGTGCCATCAGTGGGGGGATTAGGGGGGACGAGCAGTACTTC. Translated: CAISGGIRGDEQYF.